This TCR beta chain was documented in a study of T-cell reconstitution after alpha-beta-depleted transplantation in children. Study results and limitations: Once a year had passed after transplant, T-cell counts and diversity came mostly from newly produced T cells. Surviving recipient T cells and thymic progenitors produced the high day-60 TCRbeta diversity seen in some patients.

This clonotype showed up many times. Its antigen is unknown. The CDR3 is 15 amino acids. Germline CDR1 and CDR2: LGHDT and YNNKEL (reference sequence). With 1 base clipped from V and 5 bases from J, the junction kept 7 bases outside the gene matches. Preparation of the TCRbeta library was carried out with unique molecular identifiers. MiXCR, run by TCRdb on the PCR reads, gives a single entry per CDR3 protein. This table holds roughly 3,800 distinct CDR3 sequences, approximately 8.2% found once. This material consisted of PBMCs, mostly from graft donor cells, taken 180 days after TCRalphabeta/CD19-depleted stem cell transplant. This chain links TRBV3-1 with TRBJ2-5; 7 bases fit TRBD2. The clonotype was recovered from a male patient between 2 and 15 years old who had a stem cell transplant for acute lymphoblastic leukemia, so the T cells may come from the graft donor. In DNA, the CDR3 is TGTGCCAGCAGCCAAGCAGCGGGATTGGGGGAGACCCAGTACTTC. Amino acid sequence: CASSQAAGLGETQYF.